The clone carrying this T cell receptor (beta chain) was seen only once. The data were produced by immunoSEQ multiplex PCR, yet TCRdb's version contains in-frame clones alone and is incomplete. The sample includes 90,000 to 150,000 clones, over 75% of them seen just once. This entry comes from a study of cytomegalovirus exposure and HLA in healthy donors. Study context: The same platform used for the approximately 670 first-cohort repertoires was also used for the 95 to 150 validation repertoires, as a later analysis reported.

The donors were in the roughly 130-subject validation cohort, distinct from the approximately 670-subject first cohort. This receptor was taken from a woman under 30 in good health and CMV-seropositive. The sequenced sample was PBMCs.

Here the CDR3 DNA reads TGCAGCGTTGAATACAGGGGGTTCACTGAAGCTTTCTTT. It translates to CSVEYRGFTEAFF. J is TRBJ1-1 and V is TRBV29-1; TRBD1 agrees at 8 bases. The CDR3 runs 13 residues. J gave up 4 bases and V 2 bases, and 3 bases lay outside the gene matches. Per germline, CDR1 SQVTM and CDR2 ANQGSEA.